This T cell receptor (beta chain) was observed in a study of OX40 agonist ivuxolimab in advanced cancers. General notes on the study: Ivuxolimab, which targeted the costimulatory receptor OX40 (CD134), was an agonistic, fully human IgG2 monoclonal antibody. Intravenous ivuxolimab was administered to patients every 2 weeks at six dose levels: 0.01, 0.1, 0.3, 1.5, 3 and 10 mg/kg. Of the 50 to 55 dose-escalation patients, hepatocellular carcinoma was present in approximately 20, melanoma in roughly 15, renal cell carcinoma in 9 and head and neck cancer in 9. In the dose-escalation cohort, 70% to 90% of patients were male, and the mean age was around 65 years with a range of roughly 20 to 80. Prior anti-PD-1, anti-PD-L1 or anti-CTLA-4 therapy was permitted, and checkpoint inhibitors had been received by less than 45% of dose-escalation patients. Partial responses occurred in three dose-escalation patients: two with cutaneous melanoma and one with hepatocellular carcinoma. Peripheral TCRbeta sequencing aimed to test whether ivuxolimab altered TCR sequence diversity and caused clonal T-cell expansion. The paper covers the monotherapy dose-escalation part of the phase I ivuxolimab trial, which included N ≈ 57 patients. What the study reported, not specific to this receptor: Antigen specificity was not determined for the clonally expanded peripheral T cells. At doses of 0.1 to 3.0 mg/kg, clonal expansion of both CD4+ and CD8+ blood T cells was observed from baseline to week 6. Partial responders in the 0.1-3.0 mg/kg groups had among the lowest normalized peripheral clonal expansion, especially among CD8+ T cells. Low levels of normalized T-cell clonal expansion were also seen in some patients who did not respond. After ivuxolimab, expanded clones were on average more numerous among CD8+ T cells than among CD4+ T cells.

This clone was counted at least ten times. The target of this receptor is not known. Base qualities are not at hand, and no much larger clone is one base apart. Other DNA sequences within the sample encode an identical CDR3. Patients with a history of autoimmune disease or receiving systemic immunosuppression were excluded from the trial. Peripheral blood for TCR sequencing was drawn from every dose cohort at baseline, at cycle 4 day 1 and at cycle 7 day 1. Samples came from an open-label, multicenter, first-in-human phase I dose-escalation trial of ivuxolimab. Adults with locally advanced or metastatic melanoma, renal cell carcinoma, hepatocellular carcinoma or head and neck squamous cell carcinoma were enrolled in the trial. Before TCR sequencing, CD4+ T cells and CD8+ T cells from peripheral blood were sorted into separate populations. To sequence the TCRbeta CDR3 region, genomic DNA was isolated from the sorted cells. The immunoSEQ Assay was used to sequence the TCRbeta CDR3 regions. In its TCRdb copy, this immuneACCESS table keeps in-frame sequences only and misses some clones. Where compared with another copy, unresolved V genes explain less than half of these, and the others have no known cause. Here the sample has about 85,000 clones; roughly 80% occur a single time. Approximately 6.3% of the sample rests with the top ten.

Via the germline V gene, CDR1 is SGDLS and CDR2 YYNGEE. V gives up 3 bases and J gives up 2 bases, and the segment between their germline ends measures 3 bases. The CDR3 starts with the cysteine, ends with the phenylalanine, and has 11 residues. Only CDR3 DNA remains: 33 bases, in frame from the first base. The clonotype comes from an adult with an advanced solid tumor such as melanoma, head and neck, liver or kidney cancer. The chain is encoded by TRBV9 joined to TRBJ2-7; a confident D gene designation cannot be given. Sequences were derived from CD4+ or CD8+ T cells sorted from blood, sampled in a trial of the OX40 agonist ivuxolimab. The DNA sequence follows: TGTGCCAGCAGCGACACCTACGAGCAGTACTTC. Its protein is CASSDTYEQYF.